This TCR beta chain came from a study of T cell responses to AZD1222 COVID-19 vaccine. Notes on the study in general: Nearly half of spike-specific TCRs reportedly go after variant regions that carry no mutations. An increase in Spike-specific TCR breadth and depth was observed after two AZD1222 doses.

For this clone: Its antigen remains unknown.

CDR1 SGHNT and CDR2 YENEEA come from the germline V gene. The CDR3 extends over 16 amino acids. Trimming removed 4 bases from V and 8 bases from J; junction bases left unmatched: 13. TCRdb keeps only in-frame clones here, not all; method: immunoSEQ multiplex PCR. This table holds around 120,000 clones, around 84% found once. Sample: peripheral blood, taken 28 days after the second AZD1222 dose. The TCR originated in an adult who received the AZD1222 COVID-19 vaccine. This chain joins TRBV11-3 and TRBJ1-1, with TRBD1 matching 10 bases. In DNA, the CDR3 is TGTGCCAGCAGCTCTACACTCCGGGACAGGGGCTCCGAAGCTTTCTTT. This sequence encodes CASSSTLRDRGSEAFF.